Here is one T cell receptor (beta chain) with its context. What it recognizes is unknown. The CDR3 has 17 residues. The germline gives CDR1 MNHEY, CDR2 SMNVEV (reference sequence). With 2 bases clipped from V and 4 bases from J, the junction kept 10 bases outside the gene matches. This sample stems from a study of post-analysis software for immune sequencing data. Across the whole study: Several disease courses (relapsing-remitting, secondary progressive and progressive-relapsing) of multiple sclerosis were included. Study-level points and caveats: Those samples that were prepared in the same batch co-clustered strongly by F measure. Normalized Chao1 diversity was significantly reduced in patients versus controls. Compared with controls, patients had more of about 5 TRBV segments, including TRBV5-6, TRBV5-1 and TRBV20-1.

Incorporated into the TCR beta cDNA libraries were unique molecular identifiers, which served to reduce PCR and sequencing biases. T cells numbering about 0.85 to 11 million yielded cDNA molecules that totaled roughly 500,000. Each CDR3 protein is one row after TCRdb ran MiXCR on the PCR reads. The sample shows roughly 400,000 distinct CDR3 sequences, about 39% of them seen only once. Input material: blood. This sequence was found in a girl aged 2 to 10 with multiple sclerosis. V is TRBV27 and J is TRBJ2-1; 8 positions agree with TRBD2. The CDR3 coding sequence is TGTGCCAGCAGTTTAGTCTACGGCTCTAGCGGGTACAATGAGCAGTTCTTC. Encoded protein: CASSLVYGSSGYNEQFF.